Following are 4 T cell receptor beta chains from one sample sequenced in a study of blood T cells in healthy people across ages. The second PCR ran about 6 to 12 cycles with a sample-barcoded 5' primer and J-beta primers. TCRdb recomputed calls from the 5' RACE reads with MiXCR, one row per CDR3 protein. Among 600,000 to 1,000,000 distinct CDR3 sequences listed, 20% to 25% were seen once. Another study also made use of these data, one on T cells of mothers and their children.

Material for sequencing was blood. These receptors all stem from a boy younger than 18 in good health.

This clonotype was seen a few times. The chain employs TRBV5-1 and TRBJ1-2; D is unresolved. The V gene lost 2 bases and the J gene lost 2 bases, with 7 bases spanning the gap. The CDR3 extends over 13 amino acids. CDR1 and CDR2 from the germline V gene are SGHRS and YFSETQ. CDR3 bases: TGCGCCAGCAGCTTTTCTGAGAACTATGGCTACACCTTC. Amino acids: CASSFSENYGYTF.

The V gene is TRBV11-1, the J gene TRBJ2-3, with 9 bases aligning to TRBD2. Trimming took 3 bases from V and 2 from J; bases not matched to a gene: 3. The CDR3 has 15 amino acids. Germline V CDR1 and CDR2: SGHAT, FQDESV (reference sequence). DNA of the CDR3: TGTGCCAGCAGCTTTTCTAGCGGGATCACAGATACGCAGTATTTT. Its protein product is CASSFSSGITDTQYF.

The table lists this clonotype with many counts. This rearrangement joins TRBV28 to TRBJ2-7; D might be TRBD2 (7 bases). Trimming took 2 bases from V and 6 from J, leaving 11 bases between them. Germline CDR1 MDHEN, CDR2 SYDVKM. The CDR3 runs 13 residues. The CDR3 sequence: CASSLGGGLEQYF. CDR3 DNA: TGTGCCAGCAGTTTAGGGGGGGGGCTCGAGCAGTACTTC.

This clonotype was counted a few times. The chain couples TRBV4-3 to TRBJ2-5; 9 bases fit TRBD2. The DNA end favors TRBJ2-7, so the J call may be wrong. CDR3 length: 16 amino acids. Germline V gene data show CDR1 as LGHNA and CDR2 as YSLEER. The CDR3 reads CASSPGASGVTYEQYF. The CDR3 nucleotides are TGCGCCAGCAGCCCCGGGGCTAGCGGGGTAACCTACGAGCAGTACTTC.